This section outlines one TCR beta chain sequence together with its context. What it binds is unknown. Recipients received nonmyeloablative bone marrow transplants from related graft donors, with transient mixed chimerism. Unstimulated Tregs (CD4+CD25+CD127-) and CD4+CD25- non-Tregs were sorted from PBMCs. This specimen belongs to a study of Tregs in tolerant kidney transplant recipients. Clones were read by immunoSEQ multiplex PCR, and TCRdb kept only the in-frame ones, dropping some. The sample shows 100,000 or so clones, approximately 94% of them seen only once. Study results and caveats: In tolerant patients, donor-specific Tregs outgrew total Tregs, suggesting antigen-driven expansion. Tregs expanded with activated donor B cells seemed most donor-specific. This study did not directly address biological reproducibility.

This clonotype originated in a human patient who received a combined kidney and bone marrow transplant. Some of the T cells may derive from the graft donor. Sequencing was performed on CD4+ T cells from blood (PBMCs), taken 12 months after the transplant.

The CDR3 DNA sequence: TGTGCCAGCAGCCAAGATACATATCAGCCCCAGCATTTT. Translation gives CASSQDTYQPQHF. The chain is built from TRBV4-2 and TRBJ1-5; D is uncertain. Trimming shortened V by 0 bases and J by 5 bases, and 5 bases separated the two germline ends. This CDR3 comprises 13 residues. Germline V CDR1 and CDR2: LGHNA, YNFKEQ.